This T cell receptor beta chain was identified in a study of cytomegalovirus exposure and HLA in healthy donors. PCR employed 60 Vbeta and 13 Jbeta primers. The repertoire was sequenced with immunoSEQ multiplex PCR; TCRdb's copy has only in-frame clones and lacks some. This repertoire shows 150,000 to 200,000 clones, about 81% found once; its top ten account for less than 1.6%. There are 18 residues in the CDR3. V dropped 1 base and J dropped 1; count of bases not matched to a gene: 12. Germline CDR1 is SGHNT and CDR2 is YYREEE (reference sequence). The chain employs TRBV5-4 and TRBJ2-7, with 9 bases that match TRBD2. The sequence was obtained from a girl between 10 and 17 years old in good health and CMV-seropositive. Sequenced sample: PBMCs. The CDR3 spells CASSLRLAGLIGSYEQYF. DNA of the CDR3: TGTGCCAGCAGCTTGAGGCTAGCGGGACTAATTGGTTCCTACGAGCAGTACTTC.